This note documents a single TCR beta chain sequence. The identical CDR3 is also encoded by other nucleotide sequences in the sample. This specimen comes from a study of blood T cell repertoires in COVID-19. On the study more broadly: PBMCs, B-cell-depleted T cells, or T cells provided the cDNA or gDNA that made up the material.

The CDR3 totals 13 residues. Trimming at V came to 5 bases and at J to 7 bases, leaving 2 bases not matched to a gene. Per the germline V gene, CDR1 is LNHNV and CDR2 is YYDKDF (reference sequence). Authors' methods: Reference gene primer amplification yielded estimated nucleated cell counts. Assay: immunoSEQ multiplex PCR; the TCRdb copy retains only in-frame clones and omits some. Clone size and the V and J calls come from that table; the DNA yielded D and trimming. The data show 130,000 to 150,000 clones, more than 75% seen once. The sequence came from a middle-aged woman with acute or convalescent COVID-19. The sample was peripheral blood. The V call is TRBV15, the J call TRBJ1-5; 10 positions match TRBD1. For the CDR3, the DNA is TGTGCCACCAGCGGACAGGGGGGACAGCCCCAGCATTTT. This codes for CATSGQGGQPQHF. The whole variable domain, remainder taken from reference TRBV15 and TRBJ1-5, is DAMVIQNPRYQVTQFGKPVTLSCSQTLNHNVMYWYQQKSSQAPKLLFHYYDKDFNNEADTPDNFQSRRPNTSFCFLDIRSPGLGDTAMYLCATSGQGGQPQHFGDGTRLSIL.